A single sample is the source of the 17 T cell receptor beta chains below, sequenced in a study of T cells in Graves' hyperthyroidism and ophthalmopathy. Regions amplified from RNA transcripts were the TCR beta CDR3 regions. First-round RT-PCR of the TCR CDR3 relied on the HTBI primer set. TCRdb recomputed calls from the multiplex PCR reads with MiXCR, one row per CDR3 protein. Among around 340,000 distinct CDR3 sequences listed, around 17% were seen once. The material sequenced was blood. All receptors come from a man aged 30 to 39 with Graves' hyperthyroidism.

Ten or more counts support this clonotype. The CDR3 sequence is CASSTISYEQYF. CDR3 sequence (DNA): TGTGCCAGCAGTACCATCTCCTACGAGCAGTACTTC. This sequence joins TRBV3-1 and TRBJ2-7; D is ambiguous. The V gene lost 6 bases and the J gene lost 0 bases, with 6 bases spanning the gap. The CDR3 length is 12 residues. CDR1 is LGHDT and CDR2 is YNNKEL in the germline V gene (reference sequence).

Ten or more counts support this clonotype. The genes are TRBV12-3 or TRBV12-4 and TRBJ1-5; D ambiguous. CDR3 length equals 12 residues. Trimming removed 6 bases from V and 7 bases from J, with 10 bases in between. The CDR3 DNA sequence: TGTGCCAGCAGCCCAGCATCCCAGCCCCAGCATTTT. It codes for CASSPASQPQHF.

This clonotype came up a few times. The chain couples TRBV25-1 to TRBJ2-1; D gene ambiguous. CDR1 is MGHDK, CDR2 SYGVNS, per germline. The CDR3 sequence is 14 residues long. V lost 8 bases, J lost 6 bases, and 17 bases lay in between. The CDR3 DNA sequence: TGTGCCAGCGCCCGGCCATTCGCAGGCAATGAGCAGTTCTTC. This codes for CASARPFAGNEQFF.

This clonotype was detected many times. CDR3 nucleotide sequence: TGTGCCAGCAGTGGACTAGGATCGGCCGGGGAGCTGTTTTTT. It is translated as CASSGLGSAGELFF. The chain is built from TRBV2 and TRBJ2-2; the D gene is possibly TRBD2 (6 bases). CDR3 length: 14 amino acids. Trimming left V 4 bases short and J 6 bases short, with 12 bases between. The germline V gene encodes CDR1 SNHLY and CDR2 FYNNEI.

This clonotype was seen more than once but under ten times. The chain carries TRBV10-3 and TRBJ1-2; weak D call: TRBD1 (5 bases). The CDR3 has 18 amino acids. Germline CDR1 ENHRY, CDR2 SYGVKD. The V and J ends lost 5 bases and 6 bases respectively, with 28 bases between them. CDR3 sequence (DNA): TGTGCCATCAGTCCACCCCGGGGGTACTCAAAGACCCGGAATGGCTACACCTTC. Translated, it gives CAISPPRGYSKTRNGYTF.

This clonotype has a handful of counts. The rearrangement joins TRBV12-3 or TRBV12-4 to TRBJ1-2; no definite D call. The V end was cut by 4 bases, the J end by 5 bases, with 8 bases between. The CDR3 is 12 residues long. The CDR3 DNA reads TGTGCCAGCAGTTCCTCCCTTTATGGCTACACCTTC. Its translation is CASSSSLYGYTF.

The chain combines TRBV6-1 with TRBJ2-7, with D tentatively TRBD1 (5 bases). This CDR3 spans 11 amino acids. Germline V lookup: CDR1 MNHNS, CDR2 SASEGT. The V end was cut by 10 bases, the J end by 4 bases, with 11 bases between. In nucleotides, the CDR3 is TGTGCCACTACAGGAATGTACGAGCAGTACTTC. The encoded protein is CATTGMYEQYF.

This clonotype was seen at least ten times. The chain couples TRBV6-1 to TRBJ2-7; TRBD1 matches at 8 bases. This CDR3 is built from 15 residues. Looked up from germline, CDR1 is MNHNS and CDR2 is SASEGT. V lost 5 bases, J lost 3 bases, and 9 bases stayed unmatched. In DNA, the CDR3 is TGTGCCAGCAGTAGCCGGGACAGGACCCGCTACGAGCAGTACTTC. Translation: CASSSRDRTRYEQYF.

This clonotype occurred many times. DNA for the CDR3: TGTGCCAGCAGCGCACCCAGACAGGGGAAATACAATGAGCAGTTCTTC. Its protein product is CASSAPRQGKYNEQFF. The chain couples TRBV2 to TRBJ2-1; 8 nucleotides line up with TRBD1. Germline CDR1 reads SNHLY; CDR2 reads FYNNEI. V was clipped by 6 bases and J by 4 bases; unmatched bases: 11. The CDR3 totals 16 residues.

The V call is TRBV24-1, the J call TRBJ2-2; D is undetermined. Between the trimmed V and J ends, which lost 3 bases and 5 bases, there was a span of 6 bases. The length of the CDR3 is 13 residues. Germline CDR1 is KGHDR and CDR2 is SFDVKD. The CDR3 spells CATSDPRTGELFF. The DNA for the CDR3 is TGTGCCACCAGTGATCCACGGACCGGGGAGCTGTTTTTT.

This clonotype was counted only a few times. The rearrangement joins TRBV14 to TRBJ2-3; the D call may be TRBD1 or TRBD2 (5 bases each). Germline loops: CDR1 SGHDN, CDR2 FVKESK. V lost 5 bases and J lost 2, with 32 bases in between. CDR3 size: 21 residues. In DNA, the CDR3 is TGTGCCAGCAGCTTACCACCCGGGACGGTGGGAAGTCATACCGTCACAGATACGCAGTATTTT. It specifies CASSLPPGTVGSHTVTDTQYF.

This clonotype was observed a few times. This chain uses TRBV25-1 with TRBJ2-2, with TRBD2 identical over 8 bases. This CDR3 is 15 amino acids long. Germline V gives CDR1 MGHDK, CDR2 SYGVNS. V shed 3 bases, J shed 7 bases, and the junction held 7 bases outside the gene matches. In DNA form, the CDR3 reads TGTGCCAGCAGTGAGGAGCGGGGGCTGAGCGGGGAGCTGTTTTTT. Its protein product is CASSEERGLSGELFF. The variable domain in full, with the rest retrieved from reference TRBV25-1 and TRBJ2-2, is EADIYQTPRYLVIGTGKKITLECSQTMGHDKMYWYQQDPGMELHLIHYSYGVNSTEKGDLSSESTVSRIRTEHFPLTLESARPSHTSQYLCASSEERGLSGELFFGEGSRLTVL.

This clonotype was seen a few times. V and J are TRBV6-5 and TRBJ2-7; D may be TRBD1 or TRBD2 (5 bases each). CDR1 and CDR2 (germline): MNHEY, SVGAGI. This CDR3 is built from 13 residues. V lost 1 base, J lost 8 bases, and 12 bases lay in between. This chain's CDR3 is CASSYFRDHQQYF. The CDR3 nucleotides read TGTGCCAGCAGTTACTTCCGGGACCACCAGCAGTACTTC.

This clonotype was observed at least ten times. The chain links TRBV29-1 to TRBJ2-7, with a possible D match to TRBD2 (6 bases). Germline V lookup: CDR1 SQVTM, CDR2 ANQGSEA. The CDR3 loop spans 12 amino acids. Trimming left V 6 bases short and J 4 bases short, with 13 bases between. CDR3 loop: CSVGEGTYEQYF. The DNA for the CDR3 is TGCAGCGTCGGGGAAGGGACTTACGAGCAGTACTTC.

This clonotype was detected a few times. The chain combines TRBV6-1 with TRBJ2-5; 9 nucleotides line up with TRBD2. The V segment lost 5 bases and the J segment 5 bases; nucleotides outside the gene matches: 12. This CDR3 contains 16 residues. CDR1 is MNHNS and CDR2 is SASEGT in the germline V gene. Written as DNA, the CDR3 is TGTGCCAGCAGTTCCCACCTAGCGGGATTTCTGGAGACCCAGTACTTC. Protein: CASSSHLAGFLETQYF.

This clonotype came up a few times. The gene calls are TRBV29-1 and TRBJ2-1, with 7 nucleotides matching TRBD2. CDR1 is SQVTM and CDR2 is ANQGSEA in the germline V gene. CDR3 size: 17 residues. V trimming: 3 bases; J trimming: 0 bases; junction bases outside the gene matches: 11. The DNA for the CDR3 is TGCAGCGTTGATGATTTCGGCGGGACTACCTCCTACAATGAGCAGTTCTTC. Translating it yields CSVDDFGGTTSYNEQFF.

This clonotype showed up just a few times. V and J are TRBV27 and TRBJ2-5, with D tentatively TRBD1 (5 bases). V dropped 7 bases and J dropped 3 bases, with 21 bases sitting between them. The length of the CDR3 is 16 residues. Germline CDR1 and CDR2: MNHEY and SMNVEV (reference sequence). CDR3 sequence: CASKGEGRVNEETQYF. CDR3 nucleotide sequence: TGTGCCAGCAAAGGGGAAGGGCGCGTGAATGAAGAGACCCAGTACTTC.